This T cell receptor beta chain was captured in a study of technical replicates of blood from several donors. The protocol was immunoSEQ multiplex PCR, while the TCRdb copy is restricted to in-frame clones and leaves out a portion. The sample shows approximately 49,000 clones, 92% of them seen only once. The length of the CDR3 is 13 residues. The V gene's germline CDR1 is GTSNPN and CDR2 SVGIG (reference sequence). The V end lost 2 bases, the J end lost 5 bases, and 9 bases lay between the germline ends. This chain uses TRBV30 with TRBJ2-2; no firm D call. Sequenced material: PBMCs. The receptor was isolated from a human donor in good health. Some clones in this sample may be carry-over from other donors' samples. CDR3 protein: CAWSSAQTGELFF. The CDR3 nucleotides are TGTGCCTGGAGTAGCGCGCAAACCGGGGAGCTGTTTTTT. Drawing the rest from reference TRBV30 and TRBJ2-2, the complete variable domain is SQTIHQWPATLVQPVGSPLSLECTVEGTSNPNLYWYRQAAGRGLQLLFYSVGIGQISSEVPQNLSASRPQDRQFILSSKKLLLSDSGFYLCAWSSAQTGELFFGEGSRLTVL.